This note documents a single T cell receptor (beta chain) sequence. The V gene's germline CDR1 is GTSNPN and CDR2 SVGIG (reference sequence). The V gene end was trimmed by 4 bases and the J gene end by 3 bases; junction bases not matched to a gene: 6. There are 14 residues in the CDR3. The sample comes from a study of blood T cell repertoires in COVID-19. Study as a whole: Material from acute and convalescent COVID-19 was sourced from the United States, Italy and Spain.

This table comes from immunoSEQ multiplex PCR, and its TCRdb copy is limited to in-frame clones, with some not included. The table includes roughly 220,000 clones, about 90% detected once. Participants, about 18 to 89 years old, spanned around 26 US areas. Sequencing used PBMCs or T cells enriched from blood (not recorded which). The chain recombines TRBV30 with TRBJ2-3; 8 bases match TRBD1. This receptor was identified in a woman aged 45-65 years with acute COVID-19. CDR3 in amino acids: CAWKARGRTDTQYF. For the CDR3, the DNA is TGTGCCTGGAAGGCCAGGGGGCGGACAGATACGCAGTATTTT. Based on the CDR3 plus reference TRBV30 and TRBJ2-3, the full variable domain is SQTIHQWPATLVQPVGSPLSLECTVEGTSNPNLYWYRQAAGRGLQLLFYSVGIGQISSEVPQNLSASRPQDRQFILSSKKLLLSDSGFYLCAWKARGRTDTQYFGPGTRLTVL.